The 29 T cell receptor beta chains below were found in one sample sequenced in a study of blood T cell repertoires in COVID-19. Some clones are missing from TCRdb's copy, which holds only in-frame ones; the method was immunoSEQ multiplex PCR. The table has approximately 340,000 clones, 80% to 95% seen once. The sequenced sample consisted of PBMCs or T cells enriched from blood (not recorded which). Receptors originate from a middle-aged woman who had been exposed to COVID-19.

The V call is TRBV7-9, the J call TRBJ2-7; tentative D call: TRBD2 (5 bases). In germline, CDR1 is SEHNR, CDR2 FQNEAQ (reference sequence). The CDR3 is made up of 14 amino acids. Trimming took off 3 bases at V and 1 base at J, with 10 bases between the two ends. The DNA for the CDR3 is TGTGCCAGCAGCTTCGGGGTACCTTCCTACGAGCAGTACTTC. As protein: CASSFGVPSYEQYF.

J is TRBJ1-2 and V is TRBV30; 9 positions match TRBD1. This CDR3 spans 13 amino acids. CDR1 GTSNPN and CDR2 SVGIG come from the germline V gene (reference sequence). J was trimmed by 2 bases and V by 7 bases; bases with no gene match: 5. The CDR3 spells CALKTGGNYGYTF. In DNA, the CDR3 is TGTGCCTTGAAGACAGGGGGAAACTATGGCTACACCTTC.

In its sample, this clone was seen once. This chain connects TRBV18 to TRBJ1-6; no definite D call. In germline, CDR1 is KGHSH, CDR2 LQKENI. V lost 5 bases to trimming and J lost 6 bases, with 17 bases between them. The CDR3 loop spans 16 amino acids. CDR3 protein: CASSYGSGSGNSPLHF. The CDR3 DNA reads TGTGCCAGCTCATACGGGAGCGGGTCGGGTAATTCACCCCTCCACTTT.

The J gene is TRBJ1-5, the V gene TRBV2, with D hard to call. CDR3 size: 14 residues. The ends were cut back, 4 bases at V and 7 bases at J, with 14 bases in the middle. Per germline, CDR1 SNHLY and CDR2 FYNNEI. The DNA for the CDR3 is TGTGCCAGCAGTGCCGCGGGAGGTCGGCAGCCCCAGCATTTT. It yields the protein CASSAAGGRQPQHF. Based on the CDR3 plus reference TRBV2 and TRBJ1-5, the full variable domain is EPEVTQTPSHQVTQMGQEVILRCVPISNHLYFYWYRQILGQKVEFLVSFYNNEISEKSEIFDDQFSVERPDGSNFTLKIRSTKLEDSAMYFCASSAAGGRQPQHFGDGTRLSIL.

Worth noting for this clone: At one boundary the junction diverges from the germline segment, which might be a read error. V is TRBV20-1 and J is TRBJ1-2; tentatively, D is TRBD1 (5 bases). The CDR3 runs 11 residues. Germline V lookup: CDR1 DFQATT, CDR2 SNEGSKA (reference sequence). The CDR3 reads CSAREYPDNYF. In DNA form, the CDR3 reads TGCAGTGCTAGAGAATATCCGGACAACTACTTC.

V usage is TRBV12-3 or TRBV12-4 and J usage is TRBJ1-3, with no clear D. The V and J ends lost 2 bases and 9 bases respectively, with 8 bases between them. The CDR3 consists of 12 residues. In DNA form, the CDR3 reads TGTGCCAGCAGTTTACGGGTCAGCACCATATATTTT. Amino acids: CASSLRVSTIYF.

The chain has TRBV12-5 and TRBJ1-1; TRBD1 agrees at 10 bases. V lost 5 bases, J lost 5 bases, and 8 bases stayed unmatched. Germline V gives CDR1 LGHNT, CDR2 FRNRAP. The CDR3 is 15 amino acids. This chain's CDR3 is CASGPSTGGLTEAFF. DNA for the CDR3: TGTGCTAGTGGTCCATCGACAGGGGGCTTGACTGAAGCTTTCTTT.

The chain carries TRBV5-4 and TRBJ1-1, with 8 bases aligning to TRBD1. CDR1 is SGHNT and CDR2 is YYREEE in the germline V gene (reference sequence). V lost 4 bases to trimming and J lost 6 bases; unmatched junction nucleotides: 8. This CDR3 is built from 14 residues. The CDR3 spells CASSKQGGKAEAFF. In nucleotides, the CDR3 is TGTGCCAGCAGCAAACAGGGGGGGAAGGCTGAAGCTTTCTTT.

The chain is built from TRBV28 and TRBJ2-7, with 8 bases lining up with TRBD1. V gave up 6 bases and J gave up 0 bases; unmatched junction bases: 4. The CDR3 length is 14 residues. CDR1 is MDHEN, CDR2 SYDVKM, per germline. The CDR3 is CASSPGTGSYEQYF. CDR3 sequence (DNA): TGTGCCAGCAGCCCCGGGACAGGCTCCTACGAGCAGTACTTC.

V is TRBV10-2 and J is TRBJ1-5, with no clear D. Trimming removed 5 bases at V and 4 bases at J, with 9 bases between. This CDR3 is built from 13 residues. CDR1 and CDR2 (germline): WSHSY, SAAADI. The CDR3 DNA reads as TGCGCCAGCAGTCGTCACCAGAATCAGCCCCAGCATTTT. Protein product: CASSRHQNQPQHF.

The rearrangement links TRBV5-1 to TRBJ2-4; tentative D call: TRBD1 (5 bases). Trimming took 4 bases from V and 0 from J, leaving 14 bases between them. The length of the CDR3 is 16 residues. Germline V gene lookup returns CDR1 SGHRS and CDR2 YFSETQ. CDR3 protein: CASSPGDRIAKNIQYF. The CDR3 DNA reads TGCGCCAGCAGCCCGGGTGACAGAATAGCCAAAAACATTCAGTACTTC.

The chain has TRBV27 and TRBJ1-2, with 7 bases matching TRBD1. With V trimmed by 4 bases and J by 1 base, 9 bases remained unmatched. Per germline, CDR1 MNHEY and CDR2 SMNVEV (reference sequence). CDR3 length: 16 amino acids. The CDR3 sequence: CASSSFRDRVNYGYTF. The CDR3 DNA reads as TGTGCCAGCAGTTCGTTTCGAGACAGGGTTAACTATGGCTACACCTTC.

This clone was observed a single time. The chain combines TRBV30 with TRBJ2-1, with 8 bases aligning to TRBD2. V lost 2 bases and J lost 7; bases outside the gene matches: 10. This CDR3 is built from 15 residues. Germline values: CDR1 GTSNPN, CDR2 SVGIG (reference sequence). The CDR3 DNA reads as TGTGCCTGGAGTAACGTAGCGGGAATAGCAAATGAGCAGTTCTTC. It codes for CAWSNVAGIANEQFF. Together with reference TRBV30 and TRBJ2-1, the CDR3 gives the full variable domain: SQTIHQWPATLVQPVGSPLSLECTVEGTSNPNLYWYRQAAGRGLQLLFYSVGIGQISSEVPQNLSASRPQDRQFILSSKKLLLSDSGFYLCAWSNVAGIANEQFFGPGTRLTVL.

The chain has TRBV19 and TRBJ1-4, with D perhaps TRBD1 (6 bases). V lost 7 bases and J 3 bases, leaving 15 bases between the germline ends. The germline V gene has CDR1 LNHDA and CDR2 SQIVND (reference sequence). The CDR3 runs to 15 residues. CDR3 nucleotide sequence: TGTGCCAGTAAGGCCCGCCAGGGGCCTAATGAAAAACTGTTTTTT. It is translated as CASKARQGPNEKLFF.

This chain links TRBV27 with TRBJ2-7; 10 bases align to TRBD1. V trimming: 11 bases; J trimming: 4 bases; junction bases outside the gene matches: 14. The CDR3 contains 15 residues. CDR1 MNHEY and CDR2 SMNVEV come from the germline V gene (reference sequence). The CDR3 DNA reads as TGTGCCTCAATACCCGGACAGGGGGGGGGTTACGAGCAGTACTTC. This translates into CASIPGQGGGYEQYF.

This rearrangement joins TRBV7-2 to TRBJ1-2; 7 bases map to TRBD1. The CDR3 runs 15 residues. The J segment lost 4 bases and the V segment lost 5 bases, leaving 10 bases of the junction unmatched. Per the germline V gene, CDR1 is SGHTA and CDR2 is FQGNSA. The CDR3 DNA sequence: TGTGCCAGCAGCCAGTACAGGGGTGGGCCCTATGGCTACACCTTC. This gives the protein CASSQYRGGPYGYTF.

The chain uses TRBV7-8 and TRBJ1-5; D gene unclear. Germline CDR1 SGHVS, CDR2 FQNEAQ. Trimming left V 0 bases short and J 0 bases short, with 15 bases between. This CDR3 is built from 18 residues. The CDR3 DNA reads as TGTGCCAGCAGCTTAGCGAGATTCTGGAGGAATAGCAATCAGCCCCAGCATTTT. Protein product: CASSLARFWRNSNQPQHF.

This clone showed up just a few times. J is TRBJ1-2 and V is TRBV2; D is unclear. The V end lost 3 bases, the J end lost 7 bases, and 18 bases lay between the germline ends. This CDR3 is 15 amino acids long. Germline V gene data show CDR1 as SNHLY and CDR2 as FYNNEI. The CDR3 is CASSEGSIKVGGYTF. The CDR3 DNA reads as TGTGCCAGCAGTGAGGGTAGCATTAAAGTTGGTGGCTACACCTTC.

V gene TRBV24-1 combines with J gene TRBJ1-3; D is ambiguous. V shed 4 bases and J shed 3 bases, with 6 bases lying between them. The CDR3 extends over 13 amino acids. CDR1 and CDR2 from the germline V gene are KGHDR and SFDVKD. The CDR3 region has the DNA TGTGCCACCAGTGACGGGATTGGAAACACCATATATTTT. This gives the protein CATSDGIGNTIYF.

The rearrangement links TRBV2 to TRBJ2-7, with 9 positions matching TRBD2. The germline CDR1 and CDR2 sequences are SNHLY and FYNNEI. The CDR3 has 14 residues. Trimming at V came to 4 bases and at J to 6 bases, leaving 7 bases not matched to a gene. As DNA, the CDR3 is TGTGCCAGCAGTGCGGCTAGCGGGATTTTCGAGCAGTACTTC. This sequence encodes CASSAASGIFEQYF.

CDR3 protein: CASRSRTGGLSGNTIYF. Written as DNA, the CDR3 is TGTGCCAGCAGATCAAGGACAGGGGGTTTATCCGGAAACACCATATATTTT. The rearrangement links TRBV2 to TRBJ1-3; 10 nucleotides align to TRBD1. The V gene end was trimmed by 6 bases and the J gene end by 4 bases; junction bases not matched to a gene: 12. The CDR3 consists of 17 residues. Germline CDR1 reads SNHLY; CDR2 reads FYNNEI.

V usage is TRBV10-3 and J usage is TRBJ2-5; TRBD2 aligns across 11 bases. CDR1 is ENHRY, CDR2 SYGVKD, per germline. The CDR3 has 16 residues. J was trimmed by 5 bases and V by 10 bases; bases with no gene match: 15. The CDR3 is CATRGPLAGDVETQYF. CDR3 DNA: TGTGCCACGCGGGGGCCACTAGCGGGAGACGTGGAGACCCAGTACTTC.

The CDR3 DNA reads as TGTGCCTGGAGTGCCCTGACAGGAGGCGCTGAAGCTTTCTTT. This encodes CAWSALTGGAEAFF. The chain has TRBV30 and TRBJ1-1; D might be TRBD1 (6 bases). With 1 base removed from V and 6 bases from J, the gap between germline ends came to 15 bases. The CDR3 is 14 residues long. Germline CDR1 GTSNPN, CDR2 SVGIG (reference sequence).

Written as DNA, the CDR3 is TGTGCCAGCAGCCCTTTCCCCGGGACAACTTACCGAAACACCATATATTTT. Translated: CASSPFPGTTYRNTIYF. This chain links TRBV3-1 (or the pseudogene TRBV3-2) with TRBJ1-3, with a possible D match to TRBD1 (6 bases). The germline V gene encodes CDR1 LGHDT and CDR2 YNNKEL (reference sequence). The CDR3 loop spans 17 amino acids. V was cut by 4 bases and J by 5 bases, with 21 bases left in between.

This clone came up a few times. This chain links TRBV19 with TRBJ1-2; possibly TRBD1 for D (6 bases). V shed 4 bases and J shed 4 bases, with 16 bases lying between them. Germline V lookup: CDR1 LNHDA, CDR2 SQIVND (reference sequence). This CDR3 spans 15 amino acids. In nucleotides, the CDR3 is TGTGCCAGTAGTAAATCAGGGGCCAGTTCCTATGGCTACACCTTC. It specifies CASSKSGASSYGYTF. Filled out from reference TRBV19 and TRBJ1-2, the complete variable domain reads DGGITQSPKYLFRKEGQNVTLSCEQNLNHDAMYWYRQDPGQGLRLIYYSQIVNDFQKGDIAEGYSVSREKKESFPLTVTSAQKNPTAFYLCASSKSGASSYGYTFGSGTRLTVV.

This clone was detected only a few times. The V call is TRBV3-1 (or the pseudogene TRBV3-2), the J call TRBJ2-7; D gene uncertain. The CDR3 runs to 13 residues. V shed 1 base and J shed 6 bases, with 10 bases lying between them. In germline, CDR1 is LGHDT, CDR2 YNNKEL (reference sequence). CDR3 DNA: TGTGCCAGCAGCCAAGGGGTTTGGGCCGAGCAGTACTTC. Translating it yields CASSQGVWAEQYF.

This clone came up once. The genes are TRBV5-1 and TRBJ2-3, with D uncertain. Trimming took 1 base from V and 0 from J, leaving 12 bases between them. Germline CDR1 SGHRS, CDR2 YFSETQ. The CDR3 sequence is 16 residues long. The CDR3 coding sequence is TGCGCCAGCAGCTTGTTGGGTAGCAGTAGCACAGATACGCAGTATTTT. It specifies CASSLLGSSSTDTQYF.

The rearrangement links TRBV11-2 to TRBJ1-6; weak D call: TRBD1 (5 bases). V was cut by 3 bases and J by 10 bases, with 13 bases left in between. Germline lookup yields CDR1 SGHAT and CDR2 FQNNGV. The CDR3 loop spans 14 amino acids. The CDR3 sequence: CASSFAGFGSPLHF. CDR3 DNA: TGTGCCAGCAGCTTCGCAGGGTTTGGATCACCCCTCCACTTT.

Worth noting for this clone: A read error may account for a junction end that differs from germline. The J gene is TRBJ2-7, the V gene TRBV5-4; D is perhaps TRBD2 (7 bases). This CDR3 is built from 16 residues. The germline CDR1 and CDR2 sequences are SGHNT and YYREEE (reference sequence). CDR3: CASSLYELGLGGAQSF. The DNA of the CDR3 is TGTGCCAGCAGCTTGTATGAGTTAGGTCTTGGGGGGGCCCAGAGCTTC.